The rows below give T cell receptor beta chains drawn from one sample of a study of T cell responses to AZD1222 COVID-19 vaccine. Only in-frame clones appear in the TCRdb table, and some are missing; sequencing was by immunoSEQ multiplex PCR. The table has about 48,000 clones, about 86% seen once; the top ten hold 5.5% to 7%. The sequenced sample was peripheral blood, obtained 28 days after the second AZD1222 dose. These receptors were obtained from an adult who received the AZD1222 COVID-19 vaccine. Both conserved end residues are part of each CDR3. Each record gives: J gene, clone size, D gene, V gene, CDR3 DNA, CDR3 protein. D genes are given only for firm matches. Clone size, where shown, is once, few, many, or a class for clones that have expanded.

J gene: TRBJ1-2
clone size: NA
D gene: NA
V gene: TRBV28
CDR3 DNA: TGTGCCAGCAGGACCGGAGTACTATATGGCTACACCTTC
CDR3 protein: CASRTGVLYGYTF

J gene: TRBJ2-7
clone size: once
D gene: NA
V gene: TRBV7-9
CDR3 DNA: TGTGCCAGCAGCGCCCCGGGCCTCTACGAGCAGTACTTC
CDR3 protein: CASSAPGLYEQYF

J gene: TRBJ1-2
clone size: NA
D gene: NA
V gene: TRBV6-5
CDR3 DNA: TGTGCCAGCAGTTCAGGGGACTATGGCTACACCTTC
CDR3 protein: CASSSGDYGYTF

J gene: TRBJ1-4
clone size: NA
D gene: NA
V gene: TRBV5-1
CDR3 DNA: TGCGCCAGCAGCTTGGGGACAGCGGCAGAAAAACTGTTTTTT
CDR3 protein: CASSLGTAAEKLFF

J gene: TRBJ1-1
clone size: NA
D gene: TRBD1
V gene: TRBV7-6
CDR3 DNA: TGTGCCAGCAGCCCCCAGCCGGGACAGGGGGCTCTGAACACTGAAGCTTTCTTT
CDR3 protein: CASSPQPGQGALNTEAFF

J gene: TRBJ1-2
clone size: NA
D gene: NA
V gene: TRBV28
CDR3 DNA: TGTGCCAGCAGTTTATTTTCAGGGTGGGGATCTGGCTACACCTTC
CDR3 protein: CASSLFSGWGSGYTF

J gene: TRBJ1-5
clone size: once
D gene: NA
V gene: TRBV28
CDR3 DNA: TGTGCCAGCAGGGTTTATAGCAATCAGCCCCAGCATTTT
CDR3 protein: CASRVYSNQPQHF

J gene: TRBJ2-1
clone size: NA
D gene: TRBD2
V gene: TRBV28
CDR3 DNA: TGTGCCAGCATCGACTCGGTGGGAGGGTACCAGTTCTTC
CDR3 protein: CASIDSVGGYQFF

J gene: TRBJ1-1
clone size: NA
D gene: NA
V gene: TRBV16
CDR3 DNA: TGTGCCAGCAGCCTCAGGATCGGAAACGCGGTCACTGAAGCTTTCTTT
CDR3 protein: CASSLRIGNAVTEAFF

J gene: TRBJ2-2
clone size: NA
D gene: NA
V gene: TRBV6-5
CDR3 DNA: TGTGCCAGCAGTTACCCTCCTCGACCCGGGGAGCTGTTTTTT
CDR3 protein: CASSYPPRPGELFF

J gene: TRBJ1-1
clone size: NA
D gene: TRBD1
V gene: TRBV7-9
CDR3 DNA: TGTGCCAGCAGCTCTCTACCGGGACAGGGGAAGACTGAAGCTTTCTTT
CDR3 protein: CASSSLPGQGKTEAFF

J gene: TRBJ2-7
clone size: NA
D gene: TRBD1
V gene: TRBV28
CDR3 DNA: TGTGCCAGCAGTATCCAGACAGGGGGCTACGAGCAGTACTTC
CDR3 protein: CASSIQTGGYEQYF

J gene: TRBJ2-1
clone size: NA
D gene: TRBD2
V gene: TRBV27
CDR3 DNA: TGTGCCAGCAGTTTAGCTAGCGGGGTCTACAATGAGCAGTTCTTC
CDR3 protein: CASSLASGVYNEQFF

J gene: TRBJ2-5
clone size: NA
D gene: NA
V gene: TRBV7-3
CDR3 DNA: TGTGCCAGCAGCCCCTTATCGGGAGAGACCCAGTACTTC
CDR3 protein: CASSPLSGETQYF

J gene: TRBJ2-7
clone size: few
D gene: NA
V gene: TRBV28
CDR3 DNA: TGTGCCAGCCATCCACCGGGGAAAGGATACGAGCAGTACTTC
CDR3 protein: CASHPPGKGYEQYF

J gene: TRBJ2-7
clone size: NA
D gene: NA
V gene: TRBV10-3
CDR3 DNA: TGTGCCATCGGGGGGCGGGATAGCACCTACGAGCAGTACTTC
CDR3 protein: CAIGGRDSTYEQYF

J gene: TRBJ2-7
clone size: NA
D gene: NA
V gene: TRBV11-2
CDR3 DNA: TGTGCCAGCAGCTCGGACCGGGACATCAGCTACGAGCAGTACTTC
CDR3 protein: CASSSDRDISYEQYF

J gene: TRBJ2-3
clone size: NA
D gene: TRBD2
V gene: TRBV5-4
CDR3 DNA: TGTGCCAGCAGCTCTCGGACTAGCGGACGTGGAGATACGCAGTATTTT
CDR3 protein: CASSSRTSGRGDTQYF

J gene: TRBJ2-2
clone size: NA
D gene: NA
V gene: TRBV7-3
CDR3 DNA: TGTGCCAGCAGCTTAGGGCTATTCGGCACCGGGGAGCTGTTTTTT
CDR3 protein: CASSLGLFGTGELFF

J gene: TRBJ1-2
clone size: NA
D gene: NA
V gene: TRBV12-1
CDR3 DNA: TGTGCCAGCAGCACATACAGGGATAACTATGGCTACACCTTC
CDR3 protein: CASSTYRDNYGYTF

J gene: TRBJ2-7
clone size: NA
D gene: NA
V gene: TRBV9
CDR3 DNA: TGTGCCAGCAGCGTCCACCGGGACGCCTCCTACGAGCAGTACTTC
CDR3 protein: CASSVHRDASYEQYF

J gene: TRBJ1-2
clone size: NA
D gene: NA
V gene: TRBV28
CDR3 DNA: TGTGCCAGTAGGCCACAGGGAGTCTATGGCTACACCTTC
CDR3 protein: CASRPQGVYGYTF

J gene: TRBJ2-7
clone size: NA
D gene: NA
V gene: TRBV10-3
CDR3 DNA: TGTGCCAGCCAACAAGGTCTTTTCGGGTACGAGCAGTACTTC
CDR3 protein: CASQQGLFGYEQYF

J gene: TRBJ2-6
clone size: few
D gene: NA
V gene: TRBV7-8
CDR3 DNA: TGTGCCAGCAGCTTAGCGCGGACAGCGTCGTCCCGGGCCAACGTCCTGACTTTC
CDR3 protein: CASSLARTASSRANVLTF

J gene: TRBJ1-1
clone size: NA
D gene: NA
V gene: TRBV2
CDR3 DNA: TGTGCCAGCAGTGACCTTGGGGTGGGTACTGAAGCTTTCTTT
CDR3 protein: CASSDLGVGTEAFF

J gene: TRBJ1-3
clone size: NA
D gene: NA
V gene: TRBV3-1/TRBV3-2
CDR3 DNA: TGTGCCAGCAGCCAAGTCTCGGTCAACACCATATATTTT
CDR3 protein: CASSQVSVNTIYF

J gene: TRBJ1-2
clone size: NA
D gene: TRBD1
V gene: TRBV28
CDR3 DNA: TGTGCCAGCAGATCGGGACAGGGGTTTCATGGCTACACCTTC
CDR3 protein: CASRSGQGFHGYTF

J gene: TRBJ2-5
clone size: NA
D gene: TRBD1
V gene: TRBV13
CDR3 DNA: TGTGCCAGCAGCGCAGCCGGGACAGGGGTAGAGACCCAGTACTTC
CDR3 protein: CASSAAGTGVETQYF

J gene: TRBJ2-1
clone size: NA
D gene: TRBD2
V gene: TRBV19
CDR3 DNA: TGTGCCAGTAGTATTCTAACCCGGACTAGTTTCTACAATGAGCAGTTCTTC
CDR3 protein: CASSILTRTSFYNEQFF

J gene: TRBJ2-5
clone size: NA
D gene: NA
V gene: TRBV7-9
CDR3 DNA: TGTGCCAGCGAGAGGATGGTGGGGCAAGAGACCCAGTACTTC
CDR3 protein: CASERMVGQETQYF

J gene: TRBJ2-7
clone size: few
D gene: TRBD2
V gene: TRBV7-2
CDR3 DNA: TGTGCCAGCAGCTTAGCCGGGACTAGGGTGTACGAGCAGTACTTC
CDR3 protein: CASSLAGTRVYEQYF

J gene: TRBJ2-7
clone size: NA
D gene: TRBD1
V gene: TRBV29-1
CDR3 DNA: TGCAGCGTACGCGGGACAGGGGCCTACGAGCAGTACTTC
CDR3 protein: CSVRGTGAYEQYF

J gene: TRBJ2-7
clone size: NA
D gene: NA
V gene: TRBV11-2
CDR3 DNA: TGTGCCAGCAGTCTCTTAGAACACCCTCTCCACGAGCAGTACTTC
CDR3 protein: CASSLLEHPLHEQYF

J gene: TRBJ2-7
clone size: NA
D gene: NA
V gene: TRBV29-1
CDR3 DNA: TGCAGCGTTGAGGGGGATGGGGCCATCTCCTACGAGCAGTACTTC
CDR3 protein: CSVEGDGAISYEQYF

J gene: TRBJ1-1
clone size: few
D gene: TRBD1
V gene: TRBV14
CDR3 DNA: TGTGCCAGCAGCCAATACACAGGGGGGACTGAAGCTTTCTTT
CDR3 protein: CASSQYTGGTEAFF

J gene: TRBJ2-1
clone size: NA
D gene: TRBD2
V gene: TRBV10-3
CDR3 DNA: TGTGCCATCAGTGAGTCGACCAGGCGGGAGCTGAACAATGAGCAGTTCTTC
CDR3 protein: CAISESTRRELNNEQFF

J gene: TRBJ2-7
clone size: NA
D gene: TRBD1
V gene: TRBV19
CDR3 DNA: TGTGCCAGTGCGGGGACAGGGAGCTCCTACGAGCAGTACTTC
CDR3 protein: CASAGTGSSYEQYF

J gene: TRBJ2-7
clone size: NA
D gene: NA
V gene: TRBV11-3
CDR3 DNA: TGTGCCAGCAGCTTAGATTCGAGCGGCAGGTACGAGCAGTACTTC
CDR3 protein: CASSLDSSGRYEQYF

J gene: TRBJ1-1
clone size: once
D gene: NA
V gene: TRBV28
CDR3 DNA: TGTGCCAGCAGTTTGTCACAGGGCATAGGTTGGAACACTGAAGCTTTCTTT
CDR3 protein: CASSLSQGIGWNTEAFF

J gene: TRBJ2-5
clone size: few
D gene: TRBD1
V gene: TRBV12-5
CDR3 DNA: TGTGCTAGTGGTCCACCGACAGGGGGGGAGACCCAGTACTTC
CDR3 protein: CASGPPTGGETQYF

J gene: TRBJ2-1
clone size: few
D gene: TRBD2
V gene: TRBV24-1
CDR3 DNA: TGTGCCACCAGTGATACTAGCGGGAGTACAGATGAGCAGTTCTTC
CDR3 protein: CATSDTSGSTDEQFF

J gene: TRBJ2-7
clone size: NA
D gene: NA
V gene: TRBV28
CDR3 DNA: TGTGCCAGCAGCCCCCGGGTCCTGAGGGAGCAGTACTTC
CDR3 protein: CASSPRVLREQYF

J gene: TRBJ1-1
clone size: NA
D gene: NA
V gene: TRBV28
CDR3 DNA: TGTGCCAGCGAGGGGTCGGTCACTGAAGCTTTCTTT
CDR3 protein: CASEGSVTEAFF

J gene: TRBJ2-7
clone size: NA
D gene: NA
V gene: TRBV11-3
CDR3 DNA: TGTGCCAGCAGCCCGGGAGAGGCTCAGTACTTC
CDR3 protein: CASSPGEAQYF

J gene: TRBJ2-4
clone size: NA
D gene: NA
V gene: TRBV13
CDR3 DNA: TGTGCCAGCAGCTACTCGACTAGTGGGGACATTCAGTACTTC
CDR3 protein: CASSYSTSGDIQYF

J gene: TRBJ2-2
clone size: NA
D gene: NA
V gene: TRBV9
CDR3 DNA: TGTGCCAGCAGCGTAGGAGGAGGAAGCACCGGGGAGCTGTTTTTT
CDR3 protein: CASSVGGGSTGELFF

J gene: TRBJ1-1
clone size: NA
D gene: NA
V gene: TRBV28
CDR3 DNA: TGTGCCAGCAGACAAAACACTGAAGCTTTCTTT
CDR3 protein: CASRQNTEAFF

J gene: TRBJ1-1
clone size: once
D gene: NA
V gene: TRBV7-3
CDR3 DNA: TGTGCCAGCAGCTCCACCGGGGGAAGGGAGGCTGAAGCTTTCTTT
CDR3 protein: CASSSTGGREAEAFF

J gene: TRBJ1-6
clone size: NA
D gene: NA
V gene: TRBV7-2
CDR3 DNA: TGTGCCAGCAGCTTAGGTAGGGCAGCCTCTTCACCCCTCCACTTT
CDR3 protein: CASSLGRAASSPLHF

J gene: TRBJ1-5
clone size: NA
D gene: NA
V gene: TRBV28
CDR3 DNA: TGTGCCAGCCTATCGACAGGTCAGGAAAATCAGCCCCAGCATTTT
CDR3 protein: CASLSTGQENQPQHF

J gene: TRBJ2-3
clone size: NA
D gene: TRBD1
V gene: TRBV29-1
CDR3 DNA: TGCAGCGTTGGGCAGGGGGCTACAGATACGCAGTATTTT
CDR3 protein: CSVGQGATDTQYF

J gene: TRBJ2-1
clone size: NA
D gene: TRBD2
V gene: TRBV7-9
CDR3 DNA: TGTGCCAGCAGCCCCCCAACTAGCGGGAGTTTGGTTGAGCAGTTCTTC
CDR3 protein: CASSPPTSGSLVEQFF

J gene: TRBJ1-1
clone size: NA
D gene: TRBD1
V gene: TRBV6-1
CDR3 DNA: TGTGCCAGCAGTGAAACATGGGCAGGGGGATGGACTGAAGCTTTCTTT
CDR3 protein: CASSETWAGGWTEAFF

J gene: TRBJ2-7
clone size: NA
D gene: NA
V gene: TRBV24-1
CDR3 DNA: TGTGCCACCAGTGATTTGTACGAGCAGTACTTC
CDR3 protein: CATSDLYEQYF

J gene: TRBJ1-6
clone size: NA
D gene: TRBD1
V gene: TRBV28
CDR3 DNA: TGTGCCAGCAGTGGGGGACAGTTGGGGAATTCACCCCTCCACTTT
CDR3 protein: CASSGGQLGNSPLHF

J gene: TRBJ2-5
clone size: NA
D gene: NA
V gene: TRBV18
CDR3 DNA: TGTGCCAGCTCACTAGCGGCACAAGAGACCCAGTACTTC
CDR3 protein: CASSLAAQETQYF

J gene: TRBJ1-1
clone size: NA
D gene: NA
V gene: TRBV21-1
CDR3 DNA: TGTGCCAGCATCTATATCCCGAACACTGAAGCTTTCTTT
CDR3 protein: CASIYIPNTEAFF

J gene: TRBJ1-5
clone size: NA
D gene: TRBD1
V gene: TRBV28
CDR3 DNA: TGTGCCAGCAGTTCCCACAGGGGACTGGGGGTATATAGCAATCAGCCCCAGCATTTT
CDR3 protein: CASSSHRGLGVYSNQPQHF

J gene: TRBJ1-2
clone size: once
D gene: TRBD1
V gene: TRBV7-2
CDR3 DNA: TGTGCCAGCAGCCTCCAAGGACAGGGGGCTGTCGGCGGCTACACCTTC
CDR3 protein: CASSLQGQGAVGGYTF